The next 30 T cell receptor beta chains were all read from a single sample in a study of T-cell memory formation after mild COVID-19. TCRdb analysed the 5' RACE reads with MiXCR anew, one entry per CDR3 protein. The repertoire consists of roughly 450,000 distinct CDR3 sequences, with 15% to 20% occurring once and the leading ten covering 9% to 15%. Sequencing used PBMCs or a T cell subset sorted from them (not recorded which). These receptor sequences come from an adult woman who had mild COVID-19 (a few samples of this study predate the infection). Cell type and time point are not known.

This clonotype was observed a handful of times. The rearrangement links TRBV7-8 to TRBJ1-2; no definite D call. The CDR3 sequence is 14 residues long. V lost 1 base to trimming and J lost 3 bases, with 9 bases between them. Germline assignment: CDR1 SGHVS and CDR2 FQNEAQ. The CDR3 loop is CASSLVPRDYGYTF. The CDR3 DNA follows: TGTGCCAGCAGCTTAGTACCGAGGGACTATGGCTACACCTTC. Together with reference TRBV7-8 and TRBJ1-2, the CDR3 gives the full variable domain: GAGVSQSPRYKVAKRGQDVALRCDPISGHVSLFWYQQALGQGPEFLTYFQNEAQLDKSGLPSDRFFAERPEGSVSTLKIQRTQQEDSAVYLCASSLVPRDYGYTFGSGTRLTVV.

This chain connects TRBV21-1 to TRBJ1-2; TRBD1 reflects the table's D call only, with no check against the DNA. TRBV21-1 is assigned pseudogene status. This CDR3 comprises 19 residues. CDR3 sequence (DNA): TGTGCCAGCAGCAAATTATTCAGCAATCAACCCCTTCCTAACTATGGCTACACCTTC. Its protein product is CASSKLFSNQPLPNYGYTF.

This chain connects TRBV24-1 to TRBJ2-3, with a possible D match to TRBD2 (6 bases). Trimming removed 8 bases from V and 3 bases from J, with 11 bases in between. The CDR3 length is 13 residues. The germline gives CDR1 KGHDR, CDR2 SFDVKD. The CDR3 DNA reads as TGTGCCACCACCCCCGGGAGTACAGATACGCAGTATTTT. Translation gives CATTPGSTDTQYF.

The genes are TRBV19 and TRBJ2-7; tentatively, D is TRBD2 (6 bases). This CDR3 has 16 amino acids. Trimming shortened V by 5 bases and J by 2 bases, and 19 bases separated the two germline ends. Germline V gene lookup returns CDR1 LNHDA and CDR2 SQIVND (reference sequence). The CDR3 DNA follows: TGTGCCAGTAGTCCCGGGCGGAGTAGCGGCGCCTACGAGCAGTACTTC. Translating it yields CASSPGRSSGAYEQYF.

This chain connects TRBV11-2 to TRBJ1-2; TRBD1 aligns across 9 bases. J lost 3 bases, V lost 1 base, and 3 bases had no gene match. CDR3 length equals 15 residues. In germline, CDR1 is SGHAT, CDR2 FQNNGV. The CDR3 sequence: CASSLGDRADYGYTF. The CDR3 bases are TGTGCCAGCAGCTTAGGGGACAGGGCGGACTATGGCTACACCTTC.

The rearrangement uses TRBV7-3 and TRBJ2-1, with 7 bases matching TRBD2. CDR3 length: 16 residues. V dropped 1 base and J dropped 7; count of bases not matched to a gene: 10. Per the germline V gene, CDR1 is SGHTA and CDR2 is FQGTGA. The CDR3 nucleotides are TGTGCCAGCAGCTTAAATGCGGGAGTTGTTCTGAATGAGCAGTTCTTC. This encodes CASSLNAGVVLNEQFF.

The rearrangement links TRBV9 to TRBJ2-2, with 8 bases fitting TRBD2. Germline-derived CDR1 and CDR2 are SGDLS and YYNGEE. The CDR3 sequence is 16 residues long. V shed 4 bases, J shed 4 bases, and the junction held 9 bases outside the gene matches. CDR3 DNA sequence: TGTGCCAGCAGCAGTCTCGGACTAGCACCCACCGGGGAGCTGTTTTTT. Translation gives CASSSLGLAPTGELFF.

The chain joins TRBV6-6 to TRBJ1-4; a weak D match, TRBD1 (5 bases). CDR1 MNHNY and CDR2 SVGAGI come from the germline V gene (reference sequence). The CDR3 spans 15 residues. V was trimmed by 6 bases and J by 8 bases, leaving 19 bases between them. The chain's CDR3 is CASRIMGTRSEKLFF. Here the CDR3 DNA reads TGTGCCAGCAGAATCATGGGGACTAGGTCCGAAAAACTGTTTTTT.

This clonotype was recorded a few times. The chain is built from TRBV4-2 and TRBJ2-7; tentatively, D is TRBD1 (6 bases). Trimming pared 1 base from V and 1 base from J, leaving 11 bases between. The CDR3 covers 15 residues. Germline CDR1 and CDR2: LGHNA and YNFKEQ. CDR3 in amino acids: CASSQVTQGSYEQYF. The CDR3 DNA sequence: TGTGCCAGCAGCCAAGTAACCCAGGGGTCCTACGAGCAGTACTTC.

This clonotype has more than one count but fewer than ten. The J gene is TRBJ2-7, the V gene TRBV27, with TRBD2 identical over 11 bases. From germline, CDR1 is MNHEY and CDR2 SMNVEV (reference sequence). The V segment lost 3 bases and the J segment 7 bases; nucleotides outside the gene matches: 8. This CDR3 region has 15 residues. DNA for the CDR3: TGTGCCAGCAGTTTTCTTAGCGGGAGGGCCGGGGAGCAGTACTTC. It yields the protein CASSFLSGRAGEQYF.

This clonotype has just a few counts. V and J are TRBV3-1 and TRBJ1-1, with unresolved D. Germline loops: CDR1 LGHDT, CDR2 YNNKEL (reference sequence). V lost 0 bases and J lost 3, with 14 bases in between. CDR3 size: 16 residues. Here the CDR3 reads CASSQDRVRADTEAFF. For the CDR3, the DNA is TGTGCCAGCAGCCAAGATAGGGTCAGAGCCGACACTGAAGCTTTCTTT.

The table lists this clonotype with a few counts. The chain combines TRBV20-1 with TRBJ2-1, with D perhaps TRBD1 (6 bases). In germline, CDR1 is DFQATT, CDR2 SNEGSKA (reference sequence). The CDR3 contains 11 residues. Trimming stripped 6 bases from V and 12 bases from J, with 15 bases between. The CDR3 DNA follows: TGCAGTGCCCCCAGGGGTAGCGTGCAGTTCTTC. Residues: CSAPRGSVQFF.

The chain links TRBV6-1 to TRBJ2-1; a weak D match, TRBD1 (6 bases). Per germline, CDR1 MNHNS and CDR2 SASEGT. This CDR3 has 10 amino acids. Trimming removed 4 bases from V and 13 bases from J, with 8 bases in between. CDR3 sequence: CASSAGVQFF. The CDR3 nucleotides are TGTGCCAGCAGTGCAGGGGTACAGTTCTTC.

This chain links TRBV11-2 with TRBJ2-7; 7 bases align to TRBD2. From germline, CDR1 is SGHAT and CDR2 FQNNGV. The CDR3 sequence is 15 residues long. V lost 0 bases, J lost 0 bases, and 2 bases stayed unmatched. This chain's CDR3 is CASSLEAGTSYEQYF. In DNA, the CDR3 is TGTGCCAGCAGCTTAGAAGCGGGGACCTCCTACGAGCAGTACTTC.

This clonotype was recorded a few times. The chain carries TRBV24-1 and TRBJ2-7; no definite D call. Trimming took 3 bases from V and 0 from J, leaving 8 bases between them. Germline CDR1 KGHDR, CDR2 SFDVKD. The CDR3 is 14 residues long. The CDR3 is CATSDRASSYEQYF. The CDR3 coding sequence is TGTGCCACCAGTGATCGGGCGAGCTCCTACGAGCAGTACTTC.

This clonotype was detected only a few times. The chain carries TRBV10-3 and TRBJ1-6; D is unresolved. CDR1 and CDR2 (germline): ENHRY, SYGVKD. This CDR3 is built from 13 residues. Trimming removed 1 base from V and 15 bases from J, with 13 bases in between. Here the CDR3 reads CAISELLVSVLHF. The CDR3, as DNA: TGTGCCATCAGTGAGTTATTAGTAAGCGTCCTCCACTTT.

This clonotype was seen many times. The chain couples TRBV12-3 or TRBV12-4 to TRBJ1-1, with 7 bases aligning to TRBD1. This CDR3 contains 14 residues. Trimming at V came to 7 bases and at J to 6 bases, leaving 11 bases not matched to a gene. This CDR3 is CASIDRVKKAEAFF. CDR3 DNA sequence: TGTGCCAGCATCGACAGGGTAAAAAAGGCTGAAGCTTTCTTT.

This clonotype came up a few times. CDR3 in amino acids: CASLVGFTGELFF. The CDR3, as DNA: TGTGCCAGCCTTGTTGGATTCACCGGGGAGCTGTTTTTT. This sequence joins TRBV12-3 or TRBV12-4 and TRBJ2-2; no reliable D call. V shed 8 bases and J shed 4 bases, with 11 bases lying between them. The CDR3 has 13 amino acids.

This clonotype was picked up many times. The chain uses TRBV9 and TRBJ2-2; 7 bases line up with TRBD2. Germline values: CDR1 SGDLS, CDR2 YYNGEE. CDR3 length: 16 residues. After removal of 3 bases from V and 6 bases from J, the junction contained 11 bases not matched to a gene. The CDR3 coding sequence is TGTGCCAGCAGCGCCGGGCCCCGGGGGGACGCCGGGGAGCTGTTTTTT. Encoded protein: CASSAGPRGDAGELFF.

This clonotype has more than one count but fewer than ten. A junction boundary mismatches the germline segment, possibly from a read error. The chain joins TRBV12-3 or TRBV12-4 to TRBJ2-7; D is possibly TRBD1 (6 bases). This CDR3 comprises 12 residues. The CDR3 sequence is CASSGRTASRNF. CDR3 DNA sequence: TGTGCCAGCAGTGGTCGGACAGCCTCCAGAAACTTC.

The chain combines TRBV12-3 or TRBV12-4 with TRBJ1-1; 8 nucleotides align to TRBD1. The length of the CDR3 is 14 residues. V lost 7 bases, J lost 6 bases, and 10 bases stayed unmatched. The CDR3 protein is CASTTQGGTAEAFF. In nucleotides, the CDR3 is TGTGCCAGCACCACACAGGGGGGAACGGCTGAAGCTTTCTTT.

Only a few counts were recorded for this clonotype. The chain links TRBV11-1 to TRBJ2-3, with a possible D match to TRBD2 (6 bases). The CDR3 covers 16 residues. V was clipped by 1 base and J by 13 bases, with 24 bases between them. The germline V gene has CDR1 SGHAT and CDR2 FQDESV (reference sequence). The DNA for the CDR3 is TGTGCCAGCAGCTTAGGGCTTATGGGTAGTAGCGGCTCGAAGTATTTT. Translating gives CASSLGLMGSSGSKYF.

This sequence joins TRBV12-3 or TRBV12-4 and TRBJ2-3; D not resolved. This CDR3 region has 14 residues. The V gene lost 2 bases and the J gene lost 1 base, with 7 bases spanning the gap. The CDR3 sequence: CASSLSDRTDTQYF. The CDR3 nucleotides read TGTGCCAGCAGTTTATCGGATCGCACAGATACGCAGTATTTT.

The rearrangement joins TRBV12-3 or TRBV12-4 to TRBJ2-7; 9 bases match TRBD1. The trim removed 5 bases at V and 1 base at J, leaving 6 bases unmatched. This CDR3 region has 15 residues. CDR3 DNA: TGTGCCAGCAGTCTCCACGGGACAGGGTCCTACGAGCAGTACTTC. Translated, it gives CASSLHGTGSYEQYF.

The chain is built from TRBV4-1 and TRBJ1-6; tentatively, D is TRBD1 (6 bases). This CDR3 is built from 15 residues. Trimming removed 1 base from V and 7 bases from J, with 11 bases in between. Germline CDR1 and CDR2: MGHRA and YSYEKL. The CDR3 sequence: CASSQGGRGNSPLHF. The CDR3 region has the DNA TGCGCCAGCAGCCAAGGGGGGCGAGGAAATTCACCCCTCCACTTT.

The rearrangement joins TRBV24-1 to TRBJ1-2; the match to TRBD1 covers 10 bases. Per the germline V gene, CDR1 is KGHDR and CDR2 is SFDVKD. This CDR3 contains 13 residues. The ends lost 3 bases at V and 7 bases at J; junction bases unmatched: 1. CDR3 DNA: TGTGCCACCAGTGATCGGACAGGGGGTGGCTACACCTTC. It yields the protein CATSDRTGGGYTF.

This clonotype was counted between two and nine times. This sequence joins TRBV12-3 or TRBV12-4 and TRBJ2-2, with unresolved D. The CDR3 totals 12 residues. The ends were cut back, 5 bases at V and 8 bases at J, with 9 bases in the middle. This CDR3 reads CASSPGRGELFF. CDR3 nucleotides: TGTGCCAGCAGTCCAGGCCGGGGGGAGCTGTTTTTT.

This CDR3 is CAWSPQGDGYTF. CDR3 DNA sequence: TGTGCCTGGAGCCCACAGGGGGATGGCTACACCTTC. The chain carries TRBV30 and TRBJ1-2; 8 nucleotides line up with TRBD1. The CDR3 runs 12 residues. The germline gives CDR1 GTSNPN, CDR2 SVGIG (reference sequence). Losses at the gene ends were 3 bases for V and 6 bases for J; bases not matched to a gene: 3.

The chain couples TRBV20-1 to TRBJ1-2, with unresolved D. V was clipped by 6 bases and J by 4 bases, with 15 bases between them. The germline V gene has CDR1 DFQATT and CDR2 SNEGSKA (reference sequence). This CDR3 comprises 13 residues. CDR3 bases: TGCAGTGCCCCCGGGTACGGGAGCTATGGCTACACCTTC. Amino acid sequence: CSAPGYGSYGYTF.

This clonotype has just a few counts. The rearrangement joins TRBV5-1 to TRBJ1-1; no clear D. This CDR3 region has 14 residues. Trimming removed 0 bases from V and 2 bases from J, with 8 bases in between. Germline CDR1 reads SGHRS; CDR2 reads YFSETQ. CDR3 bases: TGCGCCAGCAGCTTGGTGGCAGCAAACACTGAAGCTTTCTTT. Protein sequence: CASSLVAANTEAFF.